This T cell receptor beta chain was captured in a study of blood T cell repertoires in COVID-19. Study as a whole: The United States, Italy and Spain supplied acute and convalescent COVID-19 samples. T cells, B-cell-depleted T cells, or PBMCs supplied cDNA or gDNA.

In its sample, this clone was seen a few times. Source study methods: Reference gene primer amplification gave estimated nucleated cell counts. Profiling relied on immunoSEQ multiplex PCR, and the TCRdb table lists in-frame clones only, not all of them. V and J calls and clone size are those listed in that table; D and trimming were worked out from the DNA. The data contain 300,000 or so clones, 86% of them singletons. In germline, CDR1 is MDHEN, CDR2 SYDVKM. V shed 4 bases and J 4 bases; nucleotides not matched to a gene: 7. CDR3 length: 15 residues. The rearrangement uses TRBV28 and TRBJ1-3, with 7 bases fitting TRBD1. Sequenced input: peripheral blood. The origin of this receptor is a woman between 45 and 60 years old with acute or convalescent COVID-19. In DNA form, the CDR3 reads TGTGCCAGCAGTTCGGCCGACAGGGACGGAAACACCATATATTTT. Protein sequence: CASSSADRDGNTIYF.